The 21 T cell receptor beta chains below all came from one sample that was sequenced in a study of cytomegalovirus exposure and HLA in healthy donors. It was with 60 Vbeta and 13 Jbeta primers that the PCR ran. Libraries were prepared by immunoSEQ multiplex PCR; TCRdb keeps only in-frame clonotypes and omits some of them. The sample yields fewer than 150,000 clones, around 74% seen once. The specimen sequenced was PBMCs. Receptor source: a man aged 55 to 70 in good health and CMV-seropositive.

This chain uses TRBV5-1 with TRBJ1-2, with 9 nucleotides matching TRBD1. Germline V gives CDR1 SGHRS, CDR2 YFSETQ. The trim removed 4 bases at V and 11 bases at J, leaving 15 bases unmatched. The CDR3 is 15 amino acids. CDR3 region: CASSPGTGNAGRYTF. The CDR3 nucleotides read TGCGCCAGCAGCCCTGGGACAGGGAATGCCGGGCGATACACCTTC.

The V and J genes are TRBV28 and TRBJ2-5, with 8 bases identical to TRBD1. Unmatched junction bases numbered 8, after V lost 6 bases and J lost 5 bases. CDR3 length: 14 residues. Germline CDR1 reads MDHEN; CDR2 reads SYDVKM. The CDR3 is CASSPDRGIETQYF. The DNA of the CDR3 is TGTGCCAGCAGCCCAGACAGGGGTATTGAGACCCAGTACTTC.

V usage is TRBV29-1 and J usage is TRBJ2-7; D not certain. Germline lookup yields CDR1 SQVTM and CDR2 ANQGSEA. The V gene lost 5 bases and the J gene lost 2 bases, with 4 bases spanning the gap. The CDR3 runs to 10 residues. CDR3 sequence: CSVLAYEQYF. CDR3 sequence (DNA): TGCAGCGTTCTCGCCTACGAGCAGTACTTC.

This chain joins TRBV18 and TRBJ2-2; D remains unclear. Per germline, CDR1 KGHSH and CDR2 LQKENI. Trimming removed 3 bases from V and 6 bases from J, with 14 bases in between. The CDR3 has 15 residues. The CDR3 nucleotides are TGTGCCAGCTCACCCTTCGTCCCCCGGGCCGGGGAGCTGTTTTTT. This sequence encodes CASSPFVPRAGELFF.

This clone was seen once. The CDR3 sequence: CASSLVGAAYEQYF. The CDR3 region has the DNA TGTGCCAGCAGCTTGGTGGGGGCAGCCTACGAGCAGTACTTC. This chain links TRBV5-6 with TRBJ2-7; D perhaps matches TRBD1 (6 bases). Trimming left V 0 bases short and J 2 bases short, with 9 bases between. This CDR3 region has 14 residues. CDR1 and CDR2 (germline): SGHDT, YYEEEE.

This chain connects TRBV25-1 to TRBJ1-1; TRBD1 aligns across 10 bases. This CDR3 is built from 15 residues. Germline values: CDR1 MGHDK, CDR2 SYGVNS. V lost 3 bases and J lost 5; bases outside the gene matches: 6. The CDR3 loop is CASSDPRTGGTEAFF. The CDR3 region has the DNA TGTGCCAGCAGTGACCCAAGGACAGGGGGGACTGAAGCTTTCTTT.

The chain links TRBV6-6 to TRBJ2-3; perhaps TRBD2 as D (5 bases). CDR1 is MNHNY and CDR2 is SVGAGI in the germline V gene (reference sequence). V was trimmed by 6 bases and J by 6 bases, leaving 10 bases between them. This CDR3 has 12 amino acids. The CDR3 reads CASRGGEDTQYF. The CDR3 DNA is TGTGCCAGCAGAGGTGGGGAGGATACGCAGTATTTT.

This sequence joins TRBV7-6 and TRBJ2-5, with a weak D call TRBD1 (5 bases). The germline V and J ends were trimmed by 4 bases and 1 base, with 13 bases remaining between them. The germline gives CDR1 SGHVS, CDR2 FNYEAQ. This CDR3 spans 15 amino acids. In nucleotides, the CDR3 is TGTGCCAGCAGCTACAATGGACATCGCCAAGAGACCCAGTACTTC. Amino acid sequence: CASSYNGHRQETQYF.

The CDR3 DNA reads TGCGCCAGCAGCCCCCCAGGGGAAGATACGCAGTATTTT. This gives the protein CASSPPGEDTQYF. The V call is TRBV5-1, the J call TRBJ2-3; D might be TRBD1 (6 bases). The germline CDR1 and CDR2 sequences are SGHRS and YFSETQ. The CDR3 runs to 13 residues. Trimming took off 4 bases at V and 5 bases at J, with 11 bases between the two ends. The variable domain in full, with the rest retrieved from reference TRBV5-1 and TRBJ2-3, is KAGVTQTPRYLIKTRGQQVTLSCSPISGHRSVSWYQQTPGQGLQFLFEYFSETQRNKGNFPGRFSGRQFSNSRSEMNVSTLELGDSALYLCASSPPGEDTQYFGPGTRLTVL.

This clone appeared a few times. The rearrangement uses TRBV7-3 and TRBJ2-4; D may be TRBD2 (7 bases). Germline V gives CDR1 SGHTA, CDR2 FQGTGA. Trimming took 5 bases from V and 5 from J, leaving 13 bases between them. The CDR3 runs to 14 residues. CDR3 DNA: TGTGCCAGCAGCCCAACGGGGGGCCAAAACATTCAGTACTTC. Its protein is CASSPTGGQNIQYF.

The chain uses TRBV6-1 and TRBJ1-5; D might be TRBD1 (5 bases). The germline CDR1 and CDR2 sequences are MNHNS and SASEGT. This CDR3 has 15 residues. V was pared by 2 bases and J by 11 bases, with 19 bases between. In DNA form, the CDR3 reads TGTGCCAGCAGTGAAAGGGAGGGACCCCGGAAGGCCCAGCATTTT. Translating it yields CASSEREGPRKAQHF.

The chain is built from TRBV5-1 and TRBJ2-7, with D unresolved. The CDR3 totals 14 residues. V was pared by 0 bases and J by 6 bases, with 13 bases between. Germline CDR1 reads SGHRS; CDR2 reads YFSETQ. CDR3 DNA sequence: TGCGCCAGCAGCTTGGATGGGTGGGCGCGCGAGCAGTACTTC. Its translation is CASSLDGWAREQYF.

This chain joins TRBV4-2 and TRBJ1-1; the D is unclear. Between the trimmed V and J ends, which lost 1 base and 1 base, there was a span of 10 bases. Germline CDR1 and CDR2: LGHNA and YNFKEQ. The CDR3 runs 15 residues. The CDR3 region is CASSQGETANTEAFF. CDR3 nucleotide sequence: TGTGCCAGCAGCCAAGGGGAGACGGCGAACACTGAAGCTTTCTTT.

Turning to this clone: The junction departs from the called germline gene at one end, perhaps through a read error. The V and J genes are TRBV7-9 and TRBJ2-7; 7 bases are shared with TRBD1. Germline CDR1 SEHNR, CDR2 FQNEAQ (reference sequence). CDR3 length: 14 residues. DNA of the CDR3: TGTTCCAGCAGCTTAGGGGGCCAGGCCTACGAGCAGTACTTC. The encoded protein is CSSSLGGQAYEQYF.

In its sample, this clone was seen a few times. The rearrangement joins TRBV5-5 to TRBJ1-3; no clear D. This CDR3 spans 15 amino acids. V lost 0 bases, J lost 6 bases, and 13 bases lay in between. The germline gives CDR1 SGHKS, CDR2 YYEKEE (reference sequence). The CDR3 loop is CASSLAPGYLNTIYF. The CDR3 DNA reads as TGTGCCAGCAGCTTGGCGCCGGGTTACCTAAACACCATATATTTT.

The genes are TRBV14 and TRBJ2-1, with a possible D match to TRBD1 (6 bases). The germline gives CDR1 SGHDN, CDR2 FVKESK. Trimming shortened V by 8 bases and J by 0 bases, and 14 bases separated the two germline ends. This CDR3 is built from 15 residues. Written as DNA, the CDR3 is TGTGCCAGCGGCGAGGGGGAGAGCTCCTACAATGAGCAGTTCTTC. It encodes CASGEGESSYNEQFF.

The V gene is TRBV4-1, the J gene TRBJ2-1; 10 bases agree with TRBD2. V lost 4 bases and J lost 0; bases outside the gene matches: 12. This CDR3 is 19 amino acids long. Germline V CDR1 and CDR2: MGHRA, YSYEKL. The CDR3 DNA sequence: TGCGCCAGCAGCCGAACTACTAGCGGGGTCGGGAGCTCCTACAATGAGCAGTTCTTC. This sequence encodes CASSRTTSGVGSSYNEQFF.

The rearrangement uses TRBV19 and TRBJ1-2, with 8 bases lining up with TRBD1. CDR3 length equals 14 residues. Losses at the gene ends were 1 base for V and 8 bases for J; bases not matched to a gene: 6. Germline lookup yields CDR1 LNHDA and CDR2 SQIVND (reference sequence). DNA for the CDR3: TGTGCCAGTAGTATAGTACCAGGGGGCCGGGGCTACACCTTC. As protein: CASSIVPGGRGYTF.

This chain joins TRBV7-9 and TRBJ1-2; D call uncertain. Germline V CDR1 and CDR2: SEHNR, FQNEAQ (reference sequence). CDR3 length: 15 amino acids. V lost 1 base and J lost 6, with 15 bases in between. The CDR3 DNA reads TGTGCCAGCAGCTTAGTGGACCCCGGGATCGATGGCTACACCTTC. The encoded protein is CASSLVDPGIDGYTF.

This CDR3 is CASSEARGAGQPQHF. The CDR3 region has the DNA TGTGCCAGCAGTGAAGCTCGGGGGGCGGGTCAGCCCCAGCATTTT. V gene TRBV2 combines with J gene TRBJ1-5, with D possibly matching TRBD1 (6 bases). The CDR3 sequence is 15 residues long. The germline V gene encodes CDR1 SNHLY and CDR2 FYNNEI. Trimming stripped 0 bases from V and 6 bases from J, with 12 bases between.

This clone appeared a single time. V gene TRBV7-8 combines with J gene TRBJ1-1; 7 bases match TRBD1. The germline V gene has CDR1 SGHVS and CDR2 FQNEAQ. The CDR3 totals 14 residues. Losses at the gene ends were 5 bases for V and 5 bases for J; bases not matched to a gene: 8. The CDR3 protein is CASSVTQGRTEAFF. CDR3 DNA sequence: TGTGCCAGCAGCGTTACACAGGGGAGGACTGAAGCTTTCTTT. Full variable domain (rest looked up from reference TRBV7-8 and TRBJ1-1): GAGVSQSPRYKVAKRGQDVALRCDPISGHVSLFWYQQALGQGPEFLTYFQNEAQLDKSGLPSDRFFAERPEGSVSTLKIQRTQQEDSAVYLCASSVTQGRTEAFFGQGTRLTVV.